The 2 T cell receptor beta chains given below trace back to one sample, sequenced in a study of Ad26.COV2.S vaccination and SARS-CoV-2 variants. The treatment here: about 20 received Ad26.COV2.S at low or high dose, single or two shots; several received placebo; per-sample allocation not given. Sampling was performed 63 days after the first vaccine or placebo injection. Assay: immunoSEQ multiplex PCR; the TCRdb copy retains only in-frame clones and omits some. The repertoire has some 240,000 clones, roughly 87% of them found once; the top ten carry about 2.8%. Sequenced here: peripheral blood, sampled in a trial of Ad26.COV2.S vaccine versus placebo. The receptors come from a person between 18 and 59 years old who received the Ad26.COV2.S COVID-19 vaccine or a placebo.

The J gene is TRBJ1-1, the V gene TRBV5-5, with a possible D match to TRBD1 (6 bases). The CDR3 extends over 14 amino acids. Germline V gene data show CDR1 as SGHKS and CDR2 as YYEKEE (reference sequence). V was shortened by 3 bases and J by 4 bases, with 13 bases between the two germline ends. CDR3 sequence: CASSSVDSTTEAFF. In DNA, the CDR3 is TGTGCCAGCAGCTCGGTGGACAGCACCACTGAAGCTTTCTTT.

CDR3 region: CASSSGDSSYEQYV. CDR3 bases: TGTGCCAGCAGCTCCGGGGACAGCAGCTACGAGCAGTACGTC. The chain joins TRBV13 to TRBJ2-7; 7 bases are shared with TRBD1. The CDR3 covers 14 residues. The V and J ends lost 4 bases and 3 bases, in that order; junction bases with no gene match: 6. The germline V gene encodes CDR1 PRHDT and CDR2 FYEKMQ (reference sequence).